This is a list of T cell receptor beta chains from one sample in a study of blood T cell repertoires in COVID-19. Generated by immunoSEQ multiplex PCR, the TCRdb table keeps only in-frame clones and is missing some. Of about 470,000 clones listed, about nine tenths are singletons. The sample taken for sequencing was PBMCs or T cells enriched from blood (not recorded which). Source of these receptors: a young woman who had recovered from COVID-19. The CDR3 runs from the conserved cysteine through the conserved F or W. A D gene is named only where the DNA matches it firmly. Size is stated for part of the rows, as once, few or many counts, or as a class when the clone is expanded.

D gene	clone size	J gene	V gene	CDR3 protein	CDR3 DNA
-	few	TRBJ1-4	TRBV30	CAWSVEGVSEKLFF	TGTGCCTGGAGTGTTGAGGGAGTAAGTGAAAAACTGTTTTTT
-	-	TRBJ1-5	TRBV5-8	CASSFRGQPQHF	TGTGCCAGCAGCTTCCGGGGGCAGCCCCAGCATTTT
TRBD2	-	TRBJ2-2	TRBV6-1	CASSESLGGGTGELFF	TGTGCCAGCAGTGAAAGTTTGGGGGGGGGCACCGGGGAGCTGTTTTTT
-	-	TRBJ1-2	TRBV19	CASSTNREFYGYTF	TGTGCCAGTAGTACAAACAGGGAATTCTATGGCTACACCTTC
-	-	TRBJ2-2	TRBV25-1	CASSEYRETGELFF	TGTGCCAGCAGTGAATATCGGGAGACCGGGGAGCTGTTTTTT
-	-	TRBJ1-4	TRBV3-1/TRBV3-2	CASSPRWTATNEKLFF	TGTGCCAGCAGCCCTAGATGGACAGCAACTAATGAAAAACTGTTTTTT
-	-	TRBJ2-5	TRBV11-2	CASSSAGETQYF	TGTGCCAGCAGCTCGGCCGGGGAGACCCAGTACTTC
-	-	TRBJ1-5	TRBV7-8	CASSFSGNQPQHF	TGTGCCAGCAGCTTTAGCGGGAATCAGCCCCAGCATTTT
TRBD1	-	TRBJ2-4	TRBV7-9	CASSSDRGEKHF	TGTGCCAGCAGCTCGGACAGGGGGGAAAAGCACTTC
-	once	TRBJ1-1	TRBV5-4	CASSLRGIQNTEAFF	TGTGCCAGCAGCTTGAGAGGAATTCAGAACACTGAAGCTTTCTTT
-	-	TRBJ1-2	TRBV28	CASSFPRWQGSFVYGYTF	TGTGCCAGCAGTTTCCCCCGGTGGCAGGGGTCCTTCGTTTATGGCTACACCTTC
TRBD1	few	TRBJ2-1	TRBV6-4	CASSENRGRYNEQFF	TGTGCCAGCAGTGAAAACAGGGGCCGATACAATGAGCAGTTCTTC
-	-	TRBJ1-4	TRBV27	CASSLRGSGEKLFF	TGTGCCAGCAGTTTACGAGGGAGCGGTGAAAAACTGTTTTTT
-	-	TRBJ2-5	TRBV28	CASSLNSQETQYF	TGTGCCAGCAGTTTGAACTCCCAAGAGACCCAGTACTTC
TRBD2	few	TRBJ2-1	TRBV6-4	CASSDSGGGAYNEQFF	TGTGCCAGCAGTGACTCAGGCGGGGGGGCGTACAATGAGCAGTTCTTC
TRBD2	few	TRBJ2-7	TRBV5-4	CASSSSRGSSYEQYF	TGTGCCAGCAGCTCCAGCCGCGGGAGCTCCTACGAGCAGTACTTC
-	-	TRBJ1-2	TRBV6-2/TRBV6-3	CASSPQLDSSYGYTF	TGTGCCAGCAGTCCCCAATTGGACAGCTCCTATGGCTACACCTTC
TRBD2	-	TRBJ2-7	TRBV12-3/TRBV12-4	CASMLAGRYEQYF	TGTGCCAGCATGCTAGCGGGGCGGTACGAGCAGTACTTC
TRBD1	-	TRBJ2-1	TRBV2	CASRSGTGVINEQFF	TGTGCCAGCCGATCCGGGACAGGGGTTATTAATGAGCAGTTCTTC
-	-	TRBJ2-4	TRBV7-9	CASSLELSGPWAKNIQYF	TGTGCCAGCAGCTTAGAGCTGTCAGGGCCTTGGGCCAAAAACATTCAGTACTTC
TRBD2	once	TRBJ2-3	TRBV10-3	CAISASLAGVTDTQYF	TGTGCCATCAGTGCCAGCCTAGCGGGGGTCACAGATACGCAGTATTTT
-	-	TRBJ2-3	TRBV2	CASSEVFTGSDTQYF	TGTGCCAGCAGTGAAGTGTTCACAGGGTCAGATACGCAGTATTTT
TRBD1	-	TRBJ2-7	TRBV25-1	CASSVLSASGTAYEQYF	TGTGCCAGCAGTGTATTGTCAGCGTCCGGGACAGCTTACGAGCAGTACTTC
-	once	TRBJ2-7	TRBV7-2	CASSLLASDEQYF	TGTGCCAGCAGCTTACTAGCGTCGGACGAGCAGTACTTC
-	few	TRBJ1-4	TRBV24-1	CATLGLPDHEKLFF	TGTGCCACCTTGGGACTTCCGGATCATGAAAAACTGTTTTTT
-	-	TRBJ1-4	TRBV30	CAWSSFPGVQEKLFF	TGTGCCTGGAGTTCCTTCCCGGGAGTACAGGAAAAACTGTTTTTT
TRBD2	-	TRBJ2-3	TRBV6-5	CATTAGGYTDTQYF	TGTGCCACCACAGCGGGGGGATACACAGATACGCAGTATTTT
-	once	TRBJ2-7	TRBV16	CASESTGGRYEQYF	TGTGCCAGCGAGTCAACGGGCGGGCGCTACGAGCAGTACTTC
TRBD1	-	TRBJ1-1	TRBV29-1	CSVVQGGNTEAFF	TGCAGCGTTGTGCAGGGGGGGAACACTGAAGCTTTCTTT
TRBD1	-	TRBJ2-1	TRBV10-1	CASGQGNEQFF	TGCGCCAGCGGACAGGGCAATGAGCAGTTCTTC
-	-	TRBJ1-1	TRBV12-2	CASRFGYRAGEAFF	TGTGCAAGTCGCTTTGGGTACAGGGCCGGTGAAGCTTTCTTT
TRBD1	-	TRBJ1-2	TRBV2	CASSTQGADYGYTF	TGTGCCAGCAGTACACAGGGGGCGGACTATGGCTACACCTTC